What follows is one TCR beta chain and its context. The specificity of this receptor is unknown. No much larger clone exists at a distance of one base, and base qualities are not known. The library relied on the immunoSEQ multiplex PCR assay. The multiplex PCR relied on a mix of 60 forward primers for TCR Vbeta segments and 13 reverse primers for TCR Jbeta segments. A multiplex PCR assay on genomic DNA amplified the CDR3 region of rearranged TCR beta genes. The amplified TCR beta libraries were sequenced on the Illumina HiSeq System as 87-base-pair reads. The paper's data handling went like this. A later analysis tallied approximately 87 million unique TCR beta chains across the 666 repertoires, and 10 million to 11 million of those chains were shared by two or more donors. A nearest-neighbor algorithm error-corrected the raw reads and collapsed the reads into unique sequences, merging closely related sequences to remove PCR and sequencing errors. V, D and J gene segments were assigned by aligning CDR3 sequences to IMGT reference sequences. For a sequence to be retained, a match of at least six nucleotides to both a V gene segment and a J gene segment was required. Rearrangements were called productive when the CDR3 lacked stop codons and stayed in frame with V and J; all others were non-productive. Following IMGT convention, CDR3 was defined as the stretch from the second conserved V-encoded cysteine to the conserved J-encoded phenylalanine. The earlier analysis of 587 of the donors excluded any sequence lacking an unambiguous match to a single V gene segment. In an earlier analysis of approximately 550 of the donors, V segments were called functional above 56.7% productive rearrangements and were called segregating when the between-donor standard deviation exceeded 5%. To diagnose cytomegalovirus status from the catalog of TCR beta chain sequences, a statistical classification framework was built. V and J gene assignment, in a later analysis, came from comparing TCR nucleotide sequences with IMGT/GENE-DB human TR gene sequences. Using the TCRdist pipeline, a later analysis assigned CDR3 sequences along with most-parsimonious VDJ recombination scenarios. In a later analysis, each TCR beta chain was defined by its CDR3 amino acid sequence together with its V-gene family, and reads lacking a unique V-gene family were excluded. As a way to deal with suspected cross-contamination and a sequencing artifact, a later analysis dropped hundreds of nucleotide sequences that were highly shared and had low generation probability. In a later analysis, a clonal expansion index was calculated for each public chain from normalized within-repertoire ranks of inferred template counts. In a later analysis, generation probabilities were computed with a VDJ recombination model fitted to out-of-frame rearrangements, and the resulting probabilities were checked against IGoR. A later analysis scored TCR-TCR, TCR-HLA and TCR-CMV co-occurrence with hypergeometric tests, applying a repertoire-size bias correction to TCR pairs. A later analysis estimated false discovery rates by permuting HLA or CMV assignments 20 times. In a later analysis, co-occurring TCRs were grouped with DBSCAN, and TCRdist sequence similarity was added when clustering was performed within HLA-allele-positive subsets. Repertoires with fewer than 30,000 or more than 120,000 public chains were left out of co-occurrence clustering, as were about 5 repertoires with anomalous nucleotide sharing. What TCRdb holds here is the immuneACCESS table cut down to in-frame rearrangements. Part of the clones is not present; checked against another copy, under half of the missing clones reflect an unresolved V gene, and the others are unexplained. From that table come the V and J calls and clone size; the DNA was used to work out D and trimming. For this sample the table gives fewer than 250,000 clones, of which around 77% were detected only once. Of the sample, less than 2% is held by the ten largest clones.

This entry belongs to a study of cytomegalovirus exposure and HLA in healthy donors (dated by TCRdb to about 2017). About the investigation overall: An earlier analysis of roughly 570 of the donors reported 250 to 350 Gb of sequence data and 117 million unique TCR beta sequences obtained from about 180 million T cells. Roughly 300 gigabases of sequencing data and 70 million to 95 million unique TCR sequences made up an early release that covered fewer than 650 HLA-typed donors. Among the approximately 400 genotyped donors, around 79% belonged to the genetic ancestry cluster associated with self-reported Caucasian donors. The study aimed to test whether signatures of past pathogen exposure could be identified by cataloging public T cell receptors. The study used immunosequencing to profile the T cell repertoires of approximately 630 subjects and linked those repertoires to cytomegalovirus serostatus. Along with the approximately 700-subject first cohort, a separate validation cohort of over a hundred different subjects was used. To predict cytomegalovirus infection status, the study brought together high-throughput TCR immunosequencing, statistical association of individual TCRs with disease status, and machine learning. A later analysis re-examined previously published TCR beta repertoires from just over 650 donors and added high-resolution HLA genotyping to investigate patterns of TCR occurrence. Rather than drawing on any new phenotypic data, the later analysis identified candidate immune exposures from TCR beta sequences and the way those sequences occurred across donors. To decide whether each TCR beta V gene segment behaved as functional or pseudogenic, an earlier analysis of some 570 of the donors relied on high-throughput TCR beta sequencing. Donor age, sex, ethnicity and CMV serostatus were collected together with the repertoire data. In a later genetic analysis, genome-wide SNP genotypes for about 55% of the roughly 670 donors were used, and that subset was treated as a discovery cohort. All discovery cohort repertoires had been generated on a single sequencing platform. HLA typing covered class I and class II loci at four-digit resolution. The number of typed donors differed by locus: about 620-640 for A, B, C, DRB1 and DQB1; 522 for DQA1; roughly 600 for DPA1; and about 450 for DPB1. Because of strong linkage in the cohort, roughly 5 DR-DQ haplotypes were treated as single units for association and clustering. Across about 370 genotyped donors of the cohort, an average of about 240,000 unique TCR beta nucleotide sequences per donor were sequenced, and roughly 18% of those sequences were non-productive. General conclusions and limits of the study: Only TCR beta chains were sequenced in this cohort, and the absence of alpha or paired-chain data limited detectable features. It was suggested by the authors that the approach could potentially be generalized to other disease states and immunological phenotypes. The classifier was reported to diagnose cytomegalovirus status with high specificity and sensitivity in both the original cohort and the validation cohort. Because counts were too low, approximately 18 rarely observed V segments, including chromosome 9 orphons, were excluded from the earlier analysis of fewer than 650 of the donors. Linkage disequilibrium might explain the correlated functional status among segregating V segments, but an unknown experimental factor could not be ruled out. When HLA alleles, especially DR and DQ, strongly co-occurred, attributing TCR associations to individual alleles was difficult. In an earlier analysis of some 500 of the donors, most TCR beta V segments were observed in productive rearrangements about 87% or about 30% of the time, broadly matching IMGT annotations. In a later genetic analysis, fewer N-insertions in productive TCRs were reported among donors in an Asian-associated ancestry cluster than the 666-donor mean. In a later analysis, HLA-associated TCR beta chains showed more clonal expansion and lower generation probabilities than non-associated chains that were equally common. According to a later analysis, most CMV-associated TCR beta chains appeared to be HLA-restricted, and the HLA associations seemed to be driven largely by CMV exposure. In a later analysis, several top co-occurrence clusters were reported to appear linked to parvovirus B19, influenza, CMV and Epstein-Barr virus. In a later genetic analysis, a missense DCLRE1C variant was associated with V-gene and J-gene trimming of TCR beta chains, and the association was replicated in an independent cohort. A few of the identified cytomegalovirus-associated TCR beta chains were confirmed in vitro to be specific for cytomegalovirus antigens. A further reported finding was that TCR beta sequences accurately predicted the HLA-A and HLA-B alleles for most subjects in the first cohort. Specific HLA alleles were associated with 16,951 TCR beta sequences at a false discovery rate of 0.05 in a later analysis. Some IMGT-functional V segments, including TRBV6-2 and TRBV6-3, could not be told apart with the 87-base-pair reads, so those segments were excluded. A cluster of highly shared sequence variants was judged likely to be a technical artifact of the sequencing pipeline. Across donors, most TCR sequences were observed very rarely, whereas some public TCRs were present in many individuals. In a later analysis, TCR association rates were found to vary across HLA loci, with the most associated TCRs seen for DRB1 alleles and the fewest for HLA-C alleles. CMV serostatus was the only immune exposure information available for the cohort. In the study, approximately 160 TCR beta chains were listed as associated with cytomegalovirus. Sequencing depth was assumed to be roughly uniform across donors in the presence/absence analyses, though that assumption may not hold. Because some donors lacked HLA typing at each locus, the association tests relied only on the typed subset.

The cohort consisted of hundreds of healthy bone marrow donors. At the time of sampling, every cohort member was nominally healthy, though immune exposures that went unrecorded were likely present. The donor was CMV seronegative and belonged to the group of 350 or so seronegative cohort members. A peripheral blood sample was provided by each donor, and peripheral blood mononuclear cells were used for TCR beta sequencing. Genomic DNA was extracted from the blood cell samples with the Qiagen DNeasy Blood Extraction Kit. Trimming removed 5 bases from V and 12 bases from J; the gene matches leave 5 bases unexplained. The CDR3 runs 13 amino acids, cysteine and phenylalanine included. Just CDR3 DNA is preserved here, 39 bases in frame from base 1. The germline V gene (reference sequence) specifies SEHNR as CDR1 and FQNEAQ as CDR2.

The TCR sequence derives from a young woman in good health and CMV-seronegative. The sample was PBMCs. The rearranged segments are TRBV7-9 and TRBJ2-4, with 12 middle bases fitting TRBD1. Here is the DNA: TGTGCCAGCAGCCCAGGGACAGGGGGCAATCAGTACTTC. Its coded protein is CASSPGTGGNQYF.